A single sample is the source of the 17 T cell receptor beta chains below, sequenced in a study of T cell responses to AZD1222 COVID-19 vaccine. The repertoire was sequenced with immunoSEQ multiplex PCR; TCRdb's copy has only in-frame clones and lacks some. The sample carries fewer than 200,000 clones, roughly 91% recorded once. The material sequenced was peripheral blood, taken 28 days after the second AZD1222 dose. The receptor source for this set is an adult who received the AZD1222 COVID-19 vaccine.

The chain is built from TRBV6-2 or TRBV6-3 and TRBJ2-2, with 10 bases fitting TRBD2. The V segment lost 6 bases and the J segment 6 bases; nucleotides outside the gene matches: 10. There are 16 residues in the CDR3. Germline assignment: CDR1 MNHEY and CDR2 SVGEGT. For the CDR3, the DNA is TGTGCCAGCAGCCGCCCGGGAGCGGGAGGGCCCGGGGAGCTGTTTTTT. Protein product: CASSRPGAGGPGELFF.

The chain employs TRBV18 and TRBJ1-2; possibly TRBD1 for D (6 bases). With 3 bases removed from V and 8 bases from J, the gap between germline ends came to 16 bases. From germline, CDR1 is KGHSH and CDR2 LQKENI. This CDR3 spans 14 amino acids. The CDR3 DNA follows: TGTGCCAGCTCACCTCCCAGGGGCACAACAGGCTACACCTTC. As protein: CASSPPRGTTGYTF.

J is TRBJ1-5 and V is TRBV6-5; TRBD1 is a possible D gene (5 bases). The CDR3 covers 14 residues. Trimming took off 8 bases at V and 0 bases at J, with 11 bases between the two ends. Germline V lookup: CDR1 MNHEY, CDR2 SVGAGI. The CDR3 coding sequence is TGTGCCAGCGGAGGGGTGTATAGCAATCAGCCCCAGCATTTT. The encoded protein is CASGGVYSNQPQHF.

This clone was seen a few times. V gene TRBV6-5 combines with J gene TRBJ2-7; D uncertain. The V gene's germline CDR1 is MNHEY and CDR2 SVGAGI. V was trimmed by 0 bases and J by 1 base, leaving 10 bases between them. This CDR3 comprises 15 residues. This chain's CDR3 is CASSYSKYGSYEQYF. The CDR3 nucleotides read TGTGCCAGCAGTTACTCGAAGTACGGGTCCTACGAGCAGTACTTC.

CDR3 DNA: TGCGCCAGCAGCTCCCCTTGGACCGGGGAGCTGTTTTTT. This translates into CASSSPWTGELFF. The genes are TRBV5-1 and TRBJ2-2; the D is unclear. This CDR3 is 13 amino acids long. Looked up from germline, CDR1 is SGHRS and CDR2 is YFSETQ. The V and J ends lost 3 bases and 5 bases respectively, with 8 bases between them. The full variable domain, with the rest looked up from reference TRBV5-1 and TRBJ2-2, is KAGVTQTPRYLIKTRGQQVTLSCSPISGHRSVSWYQQTPGQGLQFLFEYFSETQRNKGNFPGRFSGRQFSNSRSEMNVSTLELGDSALYLCASSSPWTGELFFGEGSRLTVL.

The chain employs TRBV7-2 and TRBJ2-1, with D unresolved. The germline V gene encodes CDR1 SGHTA and CDR2 FQGNSA. V lost 5 bases and J 2 bases, leaving 10 bases between the germline ends. CDR3 length: 14 amino acids. The CDR3 nucleotides read TGTGCCAGCAGCCCAGACCGAACCTACAATGAGCAGTTCTTC. It codes for CASSPDRTYNEQFF.

The chain couples TRBV28 to TRBJ2-7; D possibly corresponds to TRBD2 (6 bases). Germline V gene data show CDR1 as MDHEN and CDR2 as SYDVKM. V was trimmed by 2 bases and J by 2 bases, leaving 19 bases between them. This CDR3 is 17 amino acids long. The CDR3 DNA follows: TGTGCCAGCAGTTTAAAGGGTGGACTAAAGGCTACCTACGAGCAGTACTTC. Protein: CASSLKGGLKATYEQYF.

The chain has TRBV7-2 and TRBJ2-5; D uncertain. The CDR3 is made up of 17 amino acids. Trimming left V 1 base short and J 1 base short, with 16 bases between. CDR1 and CDR2 from the germline V gene are SGHTA and FQGNSA. Written as DNA, the CDR3 is TGTGCCAGCAGCTTAGGGGCCTCGTGGGCTAGCCAAGAGACCCAGTACTTC. Translation gives CASSLGASWASQETQYF.

J is TRBJ2-3 and V is TRBV27; unclear D gene. Germline V lookup: CDR1 MNHEY, CDR2 SMNVEV (reference sequence). The germline V and J ends were trimmed by 2 bases and 6 bases, with 12 bases remaining between them. CDR3 length: 14 amino acids. CDR3: CASSLGFPIDTQYF. CDR3 DNA sequence: TGTGCCAGCAGTTTAGGGTTCCCAATCGATACGCAGTATTTT.

This chain connects TRBV5-1 to TRBJ2-5; TRBD1 aligns across 10 bases. The CDR3 totals 16 residues. The junction had 9 bases not matched to a gene; V was cut back by 0 bases and J by 7 bases. The germline gives CDR1 SGHRS, CDR2 YFSETQ. Here the CDR3 reads CASSLGTGQGEGTQYF. The CDR3 DNA is TGCGCCAGCAGCTTGGGAACCGGACAGGGGGAAGGGACCCAGTACTTC.

The chain combines TRBV28 with TRBJ1-1, with D possibly being TRBD1 (5 bases). Per germline, CDR1 MDHEN and CDR2 SYDVKM. The V gene lost 6 bases and the J gene lost 11 bases, with 16 bases spanning the gap. The CDR3 consists of 12 residues. The CDR3: CASRGDFSVAFF. The CDR3 DNA reads as TGTGCCAGCAGAGGGGACTTCTCAGTCGCTTTCTTT.

This clone was recorded only once. V gene TRBV19 combines with J gene TRBJ2-7; 15 bases fit TRBD2. V dropped 5 bases and J dropped 2; count of bases not matched to a gene: 4. Germline V gene sequence: CDR1 LNHDA, CDR2 SQIVND (reference sequence). The CDR3 totals 16 residues. The CDR3 bases are TGTGCCAGTAGTCAGCGGACTAGCGGGAGGGCCTACGAGCAGTACTTC. It encodes CASSQRTSGRAYEQYF.

The count of this clone is one. V is TRBV10-2 and J is TRBJ2-5, with TRBD2 matching over 8 bases. The trim removed 10 bases at V and 1 base at J, leaving 14 bases unmatched. The germline V gene encodes CDR1 WSHSY and CDR2 SAAADI. CDR3 length: 16 residues. CDR3 protein: CATRVLAGFSQETQYF. Written as DNA, the CDR3 is TGCGCCACCCGGGTGTTAGCGGGATTTAGCCAAGAGACCCAGTACTTC.

The chain uses TRBV28 and TRBJ2-5; the D gene is possibly TRBD1 (6 bases). The CDR3 length is 14 residues. The V end lost 6 bases, the J end lost 2 bases, and 13 bases lay between the germline ends. Germline CDR1 is MDHEN and CDR2 is SYDVKM. CDR3 nucleotide sequence: TGTGCCAGCAGCTCCCCCGACAGGCAAGAGACCCAGTACTTC. It specifies CASSSPDRQETQYF.

This chain links TRBV9 with TRBJ1-3, with D possibly TRBD1 on 5 matching bases. This CDR3 spans 15 amino acids. V was cut by 1 base and J by 0 bases, with 8 bases left in between. Germline CDR1 reads SGDLS; CDR2 reads YYNGEE. CDR3 coding DNA: TGTGCCAGCAGCGTACAGGGAGGCTCTGGAAACACCATATATTTT. It yields the protein CASSVQGGSGNTIYF.

This clone was recorded once. The gene calls are TRBV6-5 and TRBJ2-5, with D uncertain. Deletions cut 6 bases from V and 7 bases from J, with 12 bases between. Germline V gene lookup returns CDR1 MNHEY and CDR2 SVGAGI. The CDR3 loop spans 12 amino acids. The CDR3: CASSRPSGTQYF. The CDR3 nucleotides are TGTGCCAGCAGCCGCCCGTCGGGGACCCAGTACTTC.

The CDR3 reads CASSLGLAGRRLSSGANVLTF. For the CDR3, the DNA is TGTGCCAGCAGCTTAGGGCTAGCGGGACGAAGGTTGAGCTCTGGGGCCAACGTCCTGACTTTC. The chain uses TRBV7-8 and TRBJ2-6, with 9 nucleotides matching TRBD2. Germline V CDR1 and CDR2: SGHVS, FQNEAQ. This CDR3 is built from 21 residues. V lost 1 base, J lost 0 bases, and 13 bases stayed unmatched. The full variable domain, rest sourced from reference TRBV7-8 and TRBJ2-6, is GAGVSQSPRYKVAKRGQDVALRCDPISGHVSLFWYQQALGQGPEFLTYFQNEAQLDKSGLPSDRFFAERPEGSVSTLKIQRTQQEDSAVYLCASSLGLAGRRLSSGANVLTFGAGSRLTVL.